The T cell receptor beta chain described here comes from a study of blood T cell repertoires in COVID-19. About the study: Acute and convalescent COVID-19 samples came from the United States, Italy and Spain. Sources were T cells, B-cell-depleted T cells, or PBMCs; the material itself was cDNA or gDNA.

The authors' processing: Nucleated cell counts were estimated from reference gene primer amplification. Profiled with immunoSEQ multiplex PCR; TCRdb holds only in-frame clones, not every one. That table supplies the V and J calls and clone size; D and trimming were determined from the DNA. The sample shows around 100,000 clones, approximately 90% of them seen only once. Source material: peripheral blood. The sequence was obtained from a man between 45 and 60 years old with acute or convalescent COVID-19.

CDR3 amino acids: CASSPSRPGTPYSGANVLTF. The CDR3 DNA sequence: TGTGCCAGTAGTCCCTCCCGTCCCGGGACACCCTACTCTGGGGCCAACGTCCTGACTTTC. The rearrangement joins TRBV19 to TRBJ2-6; a possible D gene is TRBD1 (6 bases). This CDR3 spans 20 amino acids. V lost 5 bases to trimming and J lost 0 bases, with 23 bases between them. Germline CDR1 is LNHDA and CDR2 is SQIVND (reference sequence).